This T cell receptor (beta chain) was sequenced in a study of human T cells and chemical hapten exposure. Notes on the study in general: The study found that DPC sensitization did not change TCRs above 1 in 1000 frequency.

This clonotype was detected ten times or more. Its antigen is not known. Via MiXCR, TCRdb re-called the RACE reads, giving one row per CDR3 protein. The sample includes some 70,000 distinct CDR3 sequences, 10% to 13% seen only once; the top ten take about 6.9%. V was shortened by 3 bases and J by 0 bases, with 9 bases between the two germline ends. There are 14 residues in the CDR3. Germline CDR1 and CDR2: KGHSH and LQKENI. Sample time point: patch test 2, 6 weeks after DPC sensitization. Treatment meaning: therapeutic diphenylcyclopropenone sensitization with weekly scalp DPC. The source material was whole blood, sampled in connection with sensitization to the hapten diphenylcyclopropenone (DPC). The rearrangement links TRBV18 to TRBJ2-7; possibly TRBD1 for D (5 bases). The TCR was taken from a woman aged 45-60 years with alopecia areata. Some clones in this sample may be carry-over from other donors' samples. The CDR3 nucleotides read TGTGCCAGCTCACCGCAGGGATTCTCCTACGAGCAGTACTTC. Amino acid sequence: CASSPQGFSYEQYF. The full variable domain, in which reference TRBV18 and TRBJ2-7 provide the parts outside the CDR3, is NAGVMQNPRHLVRRRGQEARLRCSPMKGHSHVYWYRQLPEEGLKFMVYLQKENIIDESGMPKERFSAEFPKEGPSILRIQQVVRGDSAAYFCASSPQGFSYEQYFGPGTRLTVT.